Listed below are T cell receptor beta chains from one sample, sequenced in a study of CD8 T cells in ankylosing spondylitis. TCRdb redid the calling of the 5' RACE reads with MiXCR, one entry per CDR3 protein. The data show under 250,000 distinct CDR3 sequences, approximately 12% seen once. The sequenced material came from blood, either unsorted or a sorted T cell fraction (not recorded which). The receptors were gathered from a male donor with ankylosing spondylitis or in good health (not recorded which). CDR3s include the opening cysteine and the closing phenylalanine or tryptophan. The D gene is left open where the match is weak. Clone size is shown for a subset of rows, as once, few, many or a class of expanded clone.

v_gene	j_gene	d_gene	abundance	CDR3aa	CDR3nt
TRBV7-2	TRBJ2-5	TRBD2	many	CASSSSGGALGIETQYF	TGTGCCAGCAGCTCTAGCGGGGGGGCTCTAGGGATCGAGACCCAGTACTTC
TRBV11-2	TRBJ1-1	NA	NA	CASADNPGSEAFF	TGTGCCAGCGCGGATAATCCGGGGTCTGAAGCTTTCTTT
TRBV11-2	TRBJ2-5	NA	NA	CASSLNNAQETQYF	TGTGCCAGCAGTCTTAATAACGCCCAAGAGACCCAGTACTTC
TRBV10-3	TRBJ1-6	NA	NA	CAIRDGYNSPLHF	TGTGCCATACGGGACGGCTATAATTCACCCCTCCACTTT
TRBV20-1	TRBJ1-2	NA	few	CSARVPETNYGYTF	TGCAGTGCTAGAGTACCAGAAACTAACTATGGCTACACCTTC
TRBV5-5	TRBJ2-2	TRBD1	NA	CASSAGQGATGELFF	TGTGCCAGCAGCGCGGGACAGGGGGCAACCGGGGAGCTGTTTTTT
TRBV25-1	TRBJ1-2	TRBD1	many	CASSDWDSFNYGYTF	TGTGCCAGCAGTGATTGGGACAGCTTTAACTATGGCTACACCTTC
TRBV20-1	TRBJ2-7	NA	many	CSARRRERAYEQYF	TGCAGTGCTAGACGCAGGGAGAGAGCCTACGAGCAGTACTTC
TRBV29-1	TRBJ2-7	NA	many	CSVPGLNSYEQYF	TGCAGCGTTCCAGGGTTGAATTCCTACGAGCAGTACTTC
TRBV20-1	TRBJ2-4	NA	many	CSAREWGPAKNIQYF	TGCAGTGCTAGAGAGTGGGGGCCAGCCAAAAACATTCAGTACTTC
TRBV7-2	TRBJ2-7	NA	few	CASSLVSFDSYEQYF	TGTGCCAGCAGCTTAGTCAGTTTTGACAGCTACGAGCAGTACTTC
TRBV5-1	TRBJ1-5	NA	NA	CASSINGLTRRYPDTQHF	TGCGCCAGCAGCATAAATGGGCTCACTCGGAGGTACCCAGATACGCAGCATTTT
TRBV5-6	TRBJ2-7	NA	NA	CASSQLATYYEQYF	TGTGCCAGCTCCCAACTAGCTACTTACTACGAGCAGTACTTC
TRBV5-1	TRBJ2-7	NA	NA	CASSLGGAVVDSSYEQYF	TGCGCCAGCAGCTTGGGGGGCGCAGTGGTTGATAGCTCCTACGAGCAGTACTTC
TRBV5-1	TRBJ2-3	NA	few	CASSLHGIATGSFSSTDTQYF	TGCGCCAGCAGCTTGCACGGGATCGCGACAGGCTCATTTTCTAGCACAGATACGCAGTATTTT
TRBV3-1	TRBJ1-1	NA	many	CASSQVGGVTEAFF	TGTGCCAGCAGCCAAGTTGGGGGGGTGACTGAAGCTTTCTTT
TRBV12-3/TRBV12-4	TRBJ2-1	TRBD2	many	CASSPGLAIRAEQFF	TGTGCCAGCAGCCCGGGACTAGCCATCAGGGCTGAGCAGTTCTTC
TRBV6-1	TRBJ2-2	NA	NA	CASTPSYTGELFF	TGTGCCAGCACCCCGTCCTACACCGGGGAGCTGTTTTTT
TRBV20-1	TRBJ2-7	NA	many	CSARTAYEQYF	TGCAGTGCTAGAACAGCCTACGAGCAGTACTTC
TRBV7-3	TRBJ1-1	TRBD1	many	CASSPGQGGTEAFF	TGTGCCAGCAGCCCAGGACAGGGTGGGACTGAAGCTTTCTTT
TRBV12-3/TRBV12-4	TRBJ2-5	TRBD2	few	CASSYRLEAGVLQETQYF	TGTGCCAGCAGTTACCGACTGGAGGCGGGGGTGCTACAAGAGACCCAGTACTTC
TRBV7-2	TRBJ2-1	TRBD2	few	CASSLGTSGGARFF	TGTGCCAGCAGCCTGGGGACTAGCGGGGGGGCTCGGTTCTTC